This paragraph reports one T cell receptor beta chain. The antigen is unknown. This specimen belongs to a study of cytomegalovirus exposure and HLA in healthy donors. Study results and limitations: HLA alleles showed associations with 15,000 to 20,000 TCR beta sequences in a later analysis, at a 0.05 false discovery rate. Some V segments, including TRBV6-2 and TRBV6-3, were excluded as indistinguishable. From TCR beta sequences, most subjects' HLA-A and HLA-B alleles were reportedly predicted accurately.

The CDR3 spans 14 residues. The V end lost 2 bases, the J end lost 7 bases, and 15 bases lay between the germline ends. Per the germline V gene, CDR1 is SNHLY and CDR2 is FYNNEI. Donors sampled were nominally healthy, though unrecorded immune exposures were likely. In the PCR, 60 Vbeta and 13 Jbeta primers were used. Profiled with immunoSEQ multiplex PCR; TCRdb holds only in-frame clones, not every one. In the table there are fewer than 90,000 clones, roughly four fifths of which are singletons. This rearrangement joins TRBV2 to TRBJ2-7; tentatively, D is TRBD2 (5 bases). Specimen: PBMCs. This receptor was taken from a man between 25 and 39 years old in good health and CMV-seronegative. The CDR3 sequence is CASSEQRRGGEQYF. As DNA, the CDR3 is TGTGCCAGCAGTGAACAGCGCCGAGGCGGGGAGCAGTACTTC.